This TCR beta chain was profiled in a study of PD-1 blockade in mismatch repair-deficient tumors. Per the germline V gene, CDR1 is SGHDT and CDR2 is YYEEEE. The CDR3 is 13 residues long. The ends were cut back, 7 bases at V and 7 bases at J, with 12 bases in the middle. Generated by immunoSEQ multiplex PCR, the TCRdb table keeps only in-frame clones and is missing some. The sample records fewer than 60,000 clones, around 77% being singletons. V and J are TRBV5-6 and TRBJ2-6, with a weak D call TRBD2 (5 bases). Here the sequenced sample was PBMCs, taken before pembrolizumab treatment. This sequence originates from an adult with mismatch repair-deficient cancer. This chain's CDR3 is CASRVAGANVLTF. CDR3 in DNA: TGTGCCAGCCGCGTTGCGGGTGCCAACGTCCTGACTTTC.